These 4 T cell receptor beta chains share one sample of origin, sequenced in a study of CD8+ T cells in alopecia areata. Sequencing templates came from extracted RNA that was reverse transcribed into cDNA. The data were produced by immunoSEQ multiplex PCR, yet TCRdb's version contains in-frame clones alone and is incomplete. This record lists some 120,000 clones, none seen once only, and the top ten clones contain roughly a fifth. The sample taken for sequencing was lesional skin. These TCRs come from a C3H/HeJ mouse with alopecia areata. Mouse strain MHC haplotype: H2-k.

There are a few counts of this clone. The genes are named according to mouse. The CDR3 end is not reached by the read, which stops 4 residues before it; the germline J gene fills it in. The J gene is TRBJ2-7, the V gene TRBV17; 9 nucleotides line up with TRBD2. There are 16 residues in the CDR3. After removal of 4 bases from V and 0 bases from J, the junction contained 7 bases not matched to a gene. The germline gives CDR1 MNHDT, CDR2 YYDKIL. CDR3 in amino acids: CASSKGTGRSSYEQYF. The DNA read from the CDR3 is TGTGCTAGCAGTAAAGGGACTGGGAGGAGCTCCTAT.

The table lists this clone with a few counts. Here the gene names and germline are mouse. The observed sequence ends 4 residues before the CDR3 terminus, with the missing tail filled in from the germline J gene. The chain employs TRBV13-1 and TRBJ1-2; no reliable D call. CDR3 length: 14 amino acids. Germline V gene sequence: CDR1 NSHNY, CDR2 SYGAGN. The V gene lost 0 bases and the J gene lost 3 bases, with 9 bases spanning the gap. The CDR3 DNA, read in part, is TGTGCCAGCAGTGATGCTTGGGGTGACTCC. Translation gives CASSDAWGDS. The whole CDR3 sequence reads CASSDAWGDSDYTF.

This clone turned up a few times. Each gene name is a mouse one. Here the CDR3 reads CASSDESGGSTGQLYF. The part of the CDR3 DNA that was read is TGTGCCAGCAGTGATGAGTCTGGGGGGTCCACCGGG. The rearrangement joins TRBV13-1 to TRBJ2-2; the match to TRBD2 covers 8 bases. With the read ending 4 residues before the CDR3 end, the germline J gene is used to fill in that end. V shed 0 bases and J 4 bases; nucleotides not matched to a gene: 5. CDR1 is NSHNY, CDR2 SYGAGN, per germline. CDR3 length: 16 amino acids.

As to this clone: Germline and genes here are mouse. With the read ending 4 residues before the CDR3 end, the germline J gene is used to fill in that end. The chain joins TRBV13-2 to TRBJ1-1; perhaps TRBD1 as D (6 bases). This CDR3 contains 14 residues. Germline V gene data show CDR1 as NNHNN and CDR2 as SYGAGS (reference sequence). V dropped 6 bases and J dropped 0 bases, with 12 bases sitting between them. The CDR3 loop reads CASAGTIANTEVFF. The part of the CDR3 DNA that was read is TGTGCCAGCGCCGGGACAATTGCAAACACA.